These 20 T cell receptor beta chains originate from one sample sequenced in a study of CD8 T cells in ankylosing spondylitis. Study results and caveats: Ankylosing spondylitis blood appeared to be characterized by a TCR beta motif of roughly eight highly homologous variants.

Their antigens are not known. TCRdb called the 5' RACE reads again in MiXCR, with one record for every CDR3 protein. The sample includes a few hundred thousand distinct CDR3 sequences, more than 15% seen only once; the top ten take 0.85% to 1.3%. The sequencing sample was made of blood, either unsorted or a sorted T cell fraction (not recorded which). Receptors originate from a male donor with ankylosing spondylitis.

This clonotype was seen only a few times. Here the CDR3 reads CSALRTSSNEQYF. The CDR3 DNA follows: TGCAGTGCTTTACGGACTAGTTCCAACGAGCAGTACTTC. This sequence joins TRBV20-1 and TRBJ2-7; 7 positions agree with TRBD2. CDR1 DFQATT and CDR2 SNEGSKA come from the germline V gene (reference sequence). V lost 5 bases and J lost 5; bases outside the gene matches: 9. The CDR3 is 13 amino acids.

This clonotype turned up a few times. The gene calls are TRBV7-3 and TRBJ2-7; perhaps TRBD1 as D (5 bases). V was pared by 2 bases and J by 3 bases, with 14 bases between. Germline V gene lookup returns CDR1 SGHTA and CDR2 FQGTGA. The CDR3 spans 15 residues. The CDR3 sequence is CASSLEAGMNYEQYF. CDR3 DNA sequence: TGTGCCAGCAGCTTAGAGGCAGGGATGAACTACGAGCAGTACTTC.

This clonotype was detected many times. The chain has TRBV20-1 and TRBJ1-1; D might be TRBD1 (5 bases). Trimming left V 3 bases short and J 4 bases short, with 12 bases between. Germline lookup yields CDR1 DFQATT and CDR2 SNEGSKA (reference sequence). The CDR3 sequence is 13 residues long. The CDR3 coding sequence is TGCAGTGCTAGTCCGGGGACGGGCACTGAAGCTTTCTTT. It encodes CSASPGTGTEAFF.

This clonotype was counted only a few times. The chain couples TRBV2 to TRBJ2-1; 10 bases align to TRBD2. The CDR3 is 15 amino acids. The germline V gene has CDR1 SNHLY and CDR2 FYNNEI. With 6 bases clipped from V and 2 bases from J, the junction kept 4 bases outside the gene matches. Written as DNA, the CDR3 is TGTGCCAGCAGACTAGCGGGGAATACCTACAATGAGCAGTTCTTC. It specifies CASRLAGNTYNEQFF.

Here the CDR3 reads CASSEGYSNQPQHF. The CDR3 DNA is TGTGCCAGCAGTGAAGGGTATAGCAATCAGCCCCAGCATTTT. The genes are TRBV6-1 and TRBJ1-5; no reliable D call. The CDR3 length is 14 residues. Trimming stripped 1 base from V and 0 bases from J, with 4 bases between. CDR1 is MNHNS and CDR2 is SASEGT in the germline V gene.

There are many counts of this clonotype. This chain uses TRBV4-2 with TRBJ1-1; D remains ambiguous. Germline assignment: CDR1 LGHNA and CDR2 YNFKEQ. The CDR3 spans 14 residues. The V and J ends lost 4 bases and 6 bases respectively, with 15 bases between them. CDR3 coding DNA: TGTGCCAGCAGCCCAAGGACCCTCCGATCTGAAGCTTTCTTT. The encoded protein is CASSPRTLRSEAFF.

This clonotype was found a few times. This chain joins TRBV7-9 and TRBJ2-7; D unclear. Germline loops: CDR1 SEHNR, CDR2 FQNEAQ (reference sequence). Trimming took 4 bases from V and 7 from J, leaving 17 bases between them. CDR3 length equals 14 residues. The CDR3 DNA sequence: TGTGCCAGCAGCTCGCCCACCGTTTCGGAAGAGCAGTACTTC. This gives the protein CASSSPTVSEEQYF.

J is TRBJ2-1 and V is TRBV10-2; 9 positions match TRBD2. The CDR3 totals 16 residues. The ends lost 4 bases at V and 9 bases at J; junction bases unmatched: 13. Germline assignment: CDR1 WSHSY and CDR2 SAAADI. The CDR3 sequence: CASSGGPSGGMGEQFF. The CDR3 DNA reads TGCGCCAGCAGTGGGGGGCCGAGCGGGGGGATGGGTGAGCAGTTCTTC.

This chain joins TRBV19 and TRBJ2-7; D may be TRBD1 (6 bases). Germline V gives CDR1 LNHDA, CDR2 SQIVND (reference sequence). The CDR3 extends over 13 amino acids. V lost 4 bases and J lost 9, with 16 bases in between. The CDR3 coding sequence is TGTGCCAGTAGTACCCCGAACAGGGAACGGCAGTACTTC. Translated: CASSTPNRERQYF.

The CDR3 sequence is CITFGLAGWKGSTDTQYF. The CDR3 DNA reads as TGCATTACCTTTGGGCTAGCGGGATGGAAGGGGAGCACAGATACGCAGTATTTT. The V call is TRBV20-1, the J call TRBJ2-3; 9 bases are shared with TRBD2. The CDR3 spans 18 residues. Per germline, CDR1 DFQATT and CDR2 SNEGSKA (reference sequence).

A few counts support this clonotype. The genes are TRBV20-1 and TRBJ1-1, with D maybe TRBD1 (5 bases). Trimming pared 0 bases from V and 10 bases from J, leaving 18 bases between. Germline V CDR1 and CDR2: DFQATT, SNEGSKA (reference sequence). The length of the CDR3 is 14 residues. CDR3 nucleotide sequence: TGCAGTGCTAGAGATTTAACAGGAGCCTGGGGAGCTTTCTTT. Encoded protein: CSARDLTGAWGAFF.

The V gene is TRBV4-1, the J gene TRBJ1-1; TRBD1 matches 7 bases. The CDR3 is 17 amino acids. Trimming cost V 4 bases and J 0 bases; bases outside gene matches: 11. The germline V gene has CDR1 MGHRA and CDR2 YSYEKL. The DNA for the CDR3 is TGCGCCAGCAGCCCCAGTTTCGCCGGGACAGTGAACACTGAAGCTTTCTTT. As protein: CASSPSFAGTVNTEAFF.

CDR3 bases: TGTGCCAGCAGCTTAGTGACGGGACAGGCTAACTATGGCTACACCTTC. Protein product: CASSLVTGQANYGYTF. The rearrangement uses TRBV7-2 and TRBJ1-2; 8 bases match TRBD1. The CDR3 contains 16 residues. Per germline, CDR1 SGHTA and CDR2 FQGNSA. The trim removed 1 base at V and 0 bases at J, leaving 4 bases unmatched.

This clonotype was detected only a few times. In nucleotides, the CDR3 is TGTGCCACCGCCGACCGTCTTAATCAGCCCCAGCATTTT. This codes for CATADRLNQPQHF. The chain uses TRBV24-1 and TRBJ1-5, with D unresolved. The germline CDR1 and CDR2 sequences are KGHDR and SFDVKD. V lost 9 bases and J 4 bases, leaving 12 bases between the germline ends. The CDR3 totals 13 residues.

This clonotype was counted only a few times. CDR3 sequence: CASSIGTGSYGYTF. The CDR3 DNA follows: TGCGCCAGCAGCATAGGGACAGGATCCTATGGCTACACCTTC. This chain connects TRBV5-1 to TRBJ1-2; 8 bases match TRBD1. The germline V gene encodes CDR1 SGHRS and CDR2 YFSETQ. Trimming at V came to 4 bases and at J to 4 bases, leaving 6 bases not matched to a gene. The CDR3 is 14 amino acids.

The chain recombines TRBV3-1 with TRBJ1-2, with D unresolved. V was shortened by 4 bases and J by 4 bases, with 13 bases between the two germline ends. Per the germline V gene, CDR1 is LGHDT and CDR2 is YNNKEL (reference sequence). The length of the CDR3 is 14 residues. The CDR3 is CASSPVSGTYGYTF. The CDR3 DNA sequence: TGTGCCAGCAGCCCCGTGAGCGGCACCTATGGCTACACCTTC.

The chain combines TRBV2 with TRBJ1-6; D is possibly TRBD1 (6 bases). The length of the CDR3 is 15 residues. Germline V gene data show CDR1 as SNHLY and CDR2 as FYNNEI. Trimming removed 6 bases at V and 0 bases at J, with 9 bases between. The CDR3 region has the DNA TGTGCCAGCAGGGCAGGGGTCTCCTATAATTCACCCCTCCACTTT. Its translation: CASRAGVSYNSPLHF.

V is TRBV7-8 and J is TRBJ2-7, with 9 bases fitting TRBD1. Germline V gene sequence: CDR1 SGHVS, CDR2 FQNEAQ. With 3 bases clipped from V and 2 bases from J, the junction kept 5 bases outside the gene matches. The CDR3 totals 15 residues. The CDR3 DNA is TGTGCCAGCAGCTTCGGGACAGGGACACCCTACGAGCAGTACTTC. Its protein is CASSFGTGTPYEQYF.

In its sample, this clonotype was seen a few times. CDR3 protein: CASSEAGGGRRRETQYF. The CDR3 region has the DNA TGTGCCAGCAGTGAAGCGGGCGGGGGCCGTCGGAGAGAGACCCAGTACTTC. The rearrangement uses TRBV2 and TRBJ2-5; possible D gene TRBD2, 7 bases. The germline V gene has CDR1 SNHLY and CDR2 FYNNEI. The CDR3 length is 17 residues. Trimming left V 0 bases short and J 4 bases short, with 18 bases between.

Regarding this clonotype: Since a much larger clone is just one base distant, this may be a read error. In nucleotides, the CDR3 is TGTGCCACCGGCGACAGTTTTTTTTATGGCTACACCTTC. Amino acid sequence: CATGDSFFYGYTF. The rearrangement uses TRBV7-8 and TRBJ1-2, with D perhaps matching TRBD1 (5 bases). The V and J ends lost 10 bases and 5 bases respectively, with 17 bases between them. Germline assignment: CDR1 SGHVS and CDR2 FQNEAQ. This CDR3 is 13 amino acids long.